This entry is about one TCR beta chain. Antigen unknown. Trimming at V came to 6 bases and at J to 5 bases, leaving 7 bases not matched to a gene. In germline, CDR1 is LNHDA, CDR2 SQIVND (reference sequence). The length of the CDR3 is 13 residues. These data are taken from a study of regulatory T cells in long-lasting Graves disease. Time point of the sample: newly diagnosed GD, antithyroid drugs for less than 3 months. After RNA was extracted from PBMCs, the TCR library was made from it. Assembly of TCR beta libraries relied on iRepertoire HTBI primers together with Arm-PCR of CDR3 regions. TCRdb recomputed calls from the multiplex PCR reads with MiXCR, one row per CDR3 protein. The table shows 400,000 to 550,000 distinct CDR3 sequences, with 15% occurring only once. Whole-study findings and limits: Newly diagnosed patients had higher TCR diversity than persistent Graves' patients did.

The same specimen was also included in a second study, on T cells in Graves' hyperthyroidism and ophthalmopathy. Per that study: The definition of stable Graves' hyperthyroidism was no ophthalmopathy progression within 18 months. In making diagnoses, clinical symptoms, serum thyroxine and TRAb, thyroid ultrasound and orbital computed tomography were all used. Blood held most thyroid clonotypes expanded above 0.001 frequency.

The gene calls are TRBV19 and TRBJ2-7; 7 bases map to TRBD2. Specimen: peripheral blood mononuclear cells (PBMCs), collected at new diagnosis, from a patient treated with antithyroid drugs. This receptor was obtained from a woman in her thirties with Graves disease. The DNA for the CDR3 is TGTGCCAGTAGGGGGACTACCGGGCACGAGCAGTACTTC. This sequence encodes CASRGTTGHEQYF.